This T cell receptor (beta chain) is from a study of tumor-infiltrating lymphocytes in primary liver carcinoma. Study results and caveats: Tumor tissue displayed a significantly greater top-250-clone fraction than blood (p = 0.039).

This CDR3 comprises 15 residues. Germline CDR1 is LGHNT and CDR2 is FRNRAP. V lost 0 bases, J lost 3 bases, and 11 bases lay in between. The study co-extracted DNA and RNA from around 20-30 mg of unsorted bulk tissue. Chronic HBV infection was present, with no prior treatment. Remarks on this clonotype: Its specificity is unknown.

cDNA specific to TCR beta was made from roughly 500 ng of total RNA, with a constant-region primer employed for priming. Three-round nested multiplex PCR performed with slightly modified ARM-PCR produced the TCR beta libraries. The opening two PCR rounds, approximately 10 cycles each, paired TRBV1-TRBV30 forward primers with a C-beta reverse primer. MiXCR, run by TCRdb on the multiplex PCR reads, gives a single entry per CDR3 protein. The repertoire holds about 99,000 distinct CDR3 sequences, with more than 60% as singletons. This TCR was sampled from a woman in her sixties with primary liver carcinoma and hepatitis B virus infection. The sequenced sample consisted of liver tumor tissue from sampling region 5. As for subset: tumor region T5, tumor centre. V and J are TRBV12-5 and TRBJ2-5, with unresolved D. The CDR3 DNA is TGTGCTAGTGGTTTGGTACGGATTGTGGAAGAGACCCAGTACTTC. This sequence encodes CASGLVRIVEETQYF.